This T cell receptor beta chain came from a study of cytomegalovirus exposure and HLA in healthy donors. Whole-study findings and limits: Reported performance of the classifier showed diagnosis of cytomegalovirus status with high specificity and sensitivity. Judged likely to be a sequencing artifact was a cluster of highly shared sequence variants. The authors later found HLA-associated TCR beta chains more clonally expanded than equally common others.

This CDR3 region has 11 residues. V dropped 10 bases and J dropped 5 bases, with 11 bases sitting between them. Germline CDR1 SGHTA, CDR2 FQGNSA. PCR involved 60 Vbeta and 13 Jbeta primers. Per the study methods: Later, an analysis found roughly 80 million unique TCR beta chains, and approximately 10 million of these were shared. Sequenced by immunoSEQ multiplex PCR; TCRdb stores in-frame clones only, minus some. The DNA gave D and trimming, while V, J and clone size come from that table. The sample lists fewer than 80,000 clones, 79% occurring once. As regards this clone: Its specificity is not known.

Sequencing input: PBMCs. The chain carries TRBV7-2 and TRBJ1-2, with D perhaps TRBD1 (6 bases). This receptor was taken from a man aged 25-45 years in good health and CMV-seronegative. The CDR3, as DNA: TGTGCCACCCTCAGGGGTTATGGCTACACCTTC. Translation gives CATLRGYGYTF.